This T cell receptor beta chain came from a study of breast tumors, draining lymph nodes, adjacent tissues. Study conclusions and caveats: Tumor T cell lymph node origin was a supported hypothesis, not proven. Tumor repertoires ranked between lymph nodes and nontumor tissue in diversity, with V and J gene preferences.

Via MiXCR, TCRdb re-called the multiplex PCR reads, giving one row per CDR3 protein. The table has fewer than 150,000 distinct CDR3 sequences, 21% seen once. A note on this clonotype: Its antigen is unknown. A read error may explain this, as a much larger clone is one base away.

This CDR3 comprises 16 residues. Germline V gene sequence: CDR1 SNHLY, CDR2 FYNNEI. Breast cancer patients provided tissue from their axillary draining lymph nodes. The sequence was obtained from a female donor with breast cancer. Some clones in this sample may be carry-over from other donors' samples. V is TRBV2 and J is TRBJ2-1; 11 bases are shared with TRBD2. Source material: axillary lymph node tissue. CDR3 sequence: CASRAGTSGTYNERFF. CDR3 nucleotide sequence: TGTGCCAGCAGAGCCGGGACTAGCGGCACCTACAATGAGCGGTTCTTC.